What follows describes a single TCR beta chain. What it recognizes is unknown. The CDR3 is 14 residues long. Trimming pared 4 bases from V and 0 bases from J, leaving 9 bases between. Germline CDR1 is MGHRA and CDR2 is YSYEKL. Libraries were prepared by immunoSEQ multiplex PCR; TCRdb keeps only in-frame clonotypes and omits some of them. The data contain 100,000 or so clones, approximately 90% of them seen just once; the ten biggest clones take up around 6.6%. This record comes from a study of PD-1 blockade in classical Hodgkin lymphoma. Study observations and caveats: Individuals who commenced nivolumab within less than 1 year of ASCT were excluded. Healthy donors reportedly exceeded newly diagnosed patients in baseline TCR diversity.

Every one of the patients relapsed after autologous stem cell transplantation (brentuximab vedotin exposure was variable). This material consisted of peripheral blood mononuclear cells (PBMCs), taken before the second cycle of nivolumab. This sequence joins TRBV4-1 and TRBJ1-1, with D tentatively TRBD1 (6 bases). The TCR was taken from a human donor with classical Hodgkin lymphoma. CDR3: CASSPHRVNTEAFF. The CDR3 DNA follows: TGCGCCAGCAGCCCGCACAGGGTGAACACTGAAGCTTTCTTT.